This TCR beta chain was sequenced for a study of cytomegalovirus exposure and HLA in healthy donors. PCR used 60 Vbeta primers and 13 Jbeta primers. The method was immunoSEQ multiplex PCR; TCRdb's version includes in-frame clones alone and lacks a portion of them. Of around 130,000 clones in the sample, around 85% were seen once. The sample consisted of PBMCs. The source of this sequence is a female donor in good health and CMV-seronegative.

CDR3 region: CASSYLSDGRRDEQYF. For the CDR3, the DNA is TGTGCCAGCAGCTATTTGTCGGACGGCCGGCGGGACGAGCAGTACTTC. The rearrangement links TRBV9 to TRBJ2-7; TRBD2 is a possible D gene (5 bases). V shed 4 bases and J shed 5 bases, with 22 bases lying between them. From germline, CDR1 is SGDLS and CDR2 YYNGEE. This CDR3 has 16 amino acids.